The T cell receptor (beta chain) under discussion was sequenced for a study of CD8 T cells in ankylosing spondylitis. Study results and limitations: Seemingly characteristic of ankylosing spondylitis blood was a TCR beta motif consisting of fewer than 10 highly homologous variants.

About this clonotype itself: What it binds is unknown.

In germline, CDR1 is KGHDR, CDR2 SFDVKD. The CDR3 consists of 16 residues. Trimming took 1 base from V and 6 from J; bases not matched to a gene: 8. TCRdb called the 5' RACE reads again in MiXCR, with one record for every CDR3 protein. The sample includes about 540,000 distinct CDR3 sequences, approximately 11% seen only once; the top ten take under 7.5%. The rearrangement uses TRBV24-1 and TRBJ2-7, with 10 bases that match TRBD2. Sequenced: blood, either unsorted or a sorted T cell fraction (not recorded which). This sequence originates from a male donor with ankylosing spondylitis. The CDR3 protein is CATSDLTSGKDTEQYF. The CDR3 DNA follows: TGTGCCACCAGTGATTTAACTAGCGGGAAGGACACCGAGCAGTACTTC.